This T cell receptor (beta chain) was observed in a study of blood T cell repertoires in COVID-19 (dated by TCRdb to about 2020). Regarding the research as a whole: Collaborator samples came from the United States, Italy and Spain and covered acute and convalescent phases of COVID-19. The material from the prospective study consisted of cDNA or gDNA derived from T cells, B-cell-depleted T cells, or PBMCs. The samples were drawn from two sources: the first 160 participants of the ongoing ImmuneRACE study, and 1,254 subjects contributed by 6 global collaborators. The dataset comprised deeply sampled blood TCRbeta repertoires from subjects exposed to, actively infected with, or recovered from COVID-19. Sample metadata almost always included a de-identified subject ID, COVID-19 status, age in years and sex. HLA class I and class II types, where available, came from metadata supplied by the sample provider rather than from assay-based typing. The repertoires were released in a freely available public database meant as a resource for research on the immune response to SARS-CoV-2.

TCRbeta CDR3 regions were amplified from genomic DNA by means of the immunoSEQ Assay, a bias-controlled multiplex PCR. Concerning the study's data processing: Within the assay, amplification of reference gene primers was used to estimate how many nucleated cells each sample contained. To quantify the absolute abundance of each unique TCRbeta CDR3 rearrangement, sequence reads were collapsed and filtered. Productive Simpson clonality was computed per sample as the square root of Simpson's diversity index over productive rearrangements. TCRdb retrieved this table from immuneACCESS and kept in-frame rearrangements only. Not all clones are present; in checked studies, unresolved V genes account for under half, and no reason is known for the remainder. V, J and clone size reflect that table, while D and trimming were determined from the DNA. In this sample the table shows about 390,000 clones, around 87% of which occur a single time. Approximately 2.5% of the sample lies in the top ten.

The table lists this clone with a few counts. Its antigen is currently not known. Per-base quality was not reported, and no clone a single base away is much larger than it. One collaborating source in Seattle enrolled patients during active infection and followed them longitudinally through the course of disease. Each collaborating institution followed its own protocols to collect whole blood in K2EDTA tubes. Collaborator samples were shipped for TCRbeta analysis as frozen whole blood, isolated PBMCs, or DNA extracted from either sample type. Including the terminal cysteine and phenylalanine, the CDR3 comprises 17 residues. Of all the DNA, just the CDR3 is kept, 51 bases in frame from base 1. Trimming leaves V shorter by 0 bases and J shorter by 1 base, with the junction holding 7 bases beyond the gene matches. Sequences KGHSH (CDR1) and LQKENI (CDR2) are obtained from the germline V gene. Summary of the overall study and its limitations: Clinical and demographic metadata were provided uncurated, with the amount varying by source and participant.

Sequenced: peripheral blood. The chain links TRBV18 with TRBJ1-1; 8 bases in the middle match TRBD1. The clonotype comes from a woman aged 60 to 75 with COVID-19, enrolled during active disease. The CDR3 is CASSPPDRVLANTEAFF. The sequence in DNA is TGTGCCAGCTCACCACCGGACAGGGTATTGGCGAACACTGAAGCTTTCTTT. Extended through the reference TRBV18 and TRBJ1-1 proteins, this CDR3 yields the full variable domain: NAGVMQNPRHLVRRRGQEARLRCSPMKGHSHVYWYRQLPEEGLKFMVYLQKENIIDESGMPKERFSAEFPKEGPSILRIQQVVRGDSAAYFCASSPPDRVLANTEAFFGQGTRLTVV.